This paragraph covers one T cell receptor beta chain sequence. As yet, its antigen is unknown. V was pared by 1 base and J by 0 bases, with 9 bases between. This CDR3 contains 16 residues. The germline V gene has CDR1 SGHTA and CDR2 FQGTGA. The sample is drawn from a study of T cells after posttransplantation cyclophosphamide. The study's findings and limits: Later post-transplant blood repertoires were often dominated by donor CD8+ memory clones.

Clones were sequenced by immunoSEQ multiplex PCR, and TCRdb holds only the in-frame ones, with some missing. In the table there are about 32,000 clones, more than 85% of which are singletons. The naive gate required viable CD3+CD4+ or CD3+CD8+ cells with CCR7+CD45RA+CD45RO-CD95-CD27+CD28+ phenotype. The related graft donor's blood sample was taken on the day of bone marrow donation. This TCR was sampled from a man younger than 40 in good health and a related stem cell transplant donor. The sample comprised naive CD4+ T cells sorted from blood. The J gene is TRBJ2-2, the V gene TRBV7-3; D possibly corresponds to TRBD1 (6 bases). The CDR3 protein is CASSLKGTTNTGELFF. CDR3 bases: TGTGCCAGCAGCTTAAAGGGGACAACGAACACCGGGGAGCTGTTTTTT. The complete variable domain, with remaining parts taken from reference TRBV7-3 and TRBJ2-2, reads GAGVSQTPSNKVTEKGKYVELRCDPISGHTALYWYRQSLGQGPEFLIYFQGTGAADDSGLPNDRFFAVRPEGSVSTLKIQRTERGDSAVYLCASSLKGTTNTGELFFGEGSRLTVL.